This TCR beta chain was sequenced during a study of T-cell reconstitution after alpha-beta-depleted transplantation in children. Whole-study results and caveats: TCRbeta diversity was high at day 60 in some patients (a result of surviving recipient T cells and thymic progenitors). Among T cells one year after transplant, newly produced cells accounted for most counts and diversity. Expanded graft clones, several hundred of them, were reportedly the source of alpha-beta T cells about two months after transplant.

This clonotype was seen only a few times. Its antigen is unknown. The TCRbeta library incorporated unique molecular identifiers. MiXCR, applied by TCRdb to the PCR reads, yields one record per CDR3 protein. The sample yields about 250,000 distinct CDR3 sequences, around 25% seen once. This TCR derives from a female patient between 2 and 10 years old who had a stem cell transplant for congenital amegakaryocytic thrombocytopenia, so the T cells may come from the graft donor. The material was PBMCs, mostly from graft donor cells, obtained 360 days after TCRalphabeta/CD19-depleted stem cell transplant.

CDR3 sequence reads: CASSSDRGGEKLFF. CDR3 bases: TGTGCCAGCAGTTCCGACAGGGGCGGCGAAAAACTGTTTTTT. V usage is TRBV2 and J usage is TRBJ1-4, with 8 bases lining up with TRBD1. Per germline, CDR1 SNHLY and CDR2 FYNNEI. The V gene end was trimmed by 5 bases and the J gene end by 8 bases; junction bases not matched to a gene: 7. This CDR3 is 14 amino acids long.